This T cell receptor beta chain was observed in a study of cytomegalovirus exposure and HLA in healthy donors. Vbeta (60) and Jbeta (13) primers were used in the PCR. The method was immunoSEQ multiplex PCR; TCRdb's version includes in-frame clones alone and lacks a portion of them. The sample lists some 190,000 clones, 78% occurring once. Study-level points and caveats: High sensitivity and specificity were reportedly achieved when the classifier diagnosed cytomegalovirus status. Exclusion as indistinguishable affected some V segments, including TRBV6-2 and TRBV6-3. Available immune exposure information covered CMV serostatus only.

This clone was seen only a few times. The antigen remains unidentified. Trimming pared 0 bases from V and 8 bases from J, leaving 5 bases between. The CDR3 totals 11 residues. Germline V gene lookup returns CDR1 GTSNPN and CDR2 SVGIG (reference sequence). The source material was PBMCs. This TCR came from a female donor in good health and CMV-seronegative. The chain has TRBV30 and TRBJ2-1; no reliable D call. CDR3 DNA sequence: TGTGCCTGGAGTGTACTTCATGAGCAGTTCTTC. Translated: CAWSVLHEQFF.